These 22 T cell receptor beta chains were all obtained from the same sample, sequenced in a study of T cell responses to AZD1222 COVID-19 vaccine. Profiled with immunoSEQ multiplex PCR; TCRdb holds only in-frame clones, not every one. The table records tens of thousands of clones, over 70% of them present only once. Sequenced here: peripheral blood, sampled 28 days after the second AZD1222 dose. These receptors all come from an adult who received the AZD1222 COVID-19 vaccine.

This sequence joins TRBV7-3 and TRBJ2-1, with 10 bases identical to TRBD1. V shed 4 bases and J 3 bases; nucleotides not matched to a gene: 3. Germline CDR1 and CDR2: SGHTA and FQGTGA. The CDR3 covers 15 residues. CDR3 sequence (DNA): TGTGCCAGCAGCTGGGGACAGGGGAACTACAATGAGCAGTTCTTC. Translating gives CASSWGQGNYNEQFF.

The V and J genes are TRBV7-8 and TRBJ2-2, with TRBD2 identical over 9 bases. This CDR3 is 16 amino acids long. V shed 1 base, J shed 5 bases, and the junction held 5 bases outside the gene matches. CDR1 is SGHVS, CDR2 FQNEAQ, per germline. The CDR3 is CASSLVGGGATGELFF. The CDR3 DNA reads TGTGCCAGCAGCTTAGTTGGCGGGGGGGCTACCGGGGAGCTGTTTTTT.

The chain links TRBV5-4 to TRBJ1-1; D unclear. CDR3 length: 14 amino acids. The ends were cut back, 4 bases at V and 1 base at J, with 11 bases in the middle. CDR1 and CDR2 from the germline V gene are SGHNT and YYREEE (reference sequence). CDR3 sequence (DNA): TGTGCCAGCAGCCCCACCGGCAGGAACACTGAAGCTTTCTTT. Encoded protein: CASSPTGRNTEAFF.

CDR3 bases: TGTGCCAGCAGCCGCGGAGCCGAATCCTTCACAGATACGCAGTATTTT. Translating gives CASSRGAESFTDTQYF. The chain joins TRBV5-6 to TRBJ2-3; D unclear. This CDR3 spans 16 amino acids. Germline V gene sequence: CDR1 SGHDT, CDR2 YYEEEE. V lost 4 bases, J lost 2 bases, and 17 bases lay in between. Filled out from reference TRBV5-6 and TRBJ2-3, the complete variable domain reads DAGVTQSPTHLIKTRGQQVTLRCSPKSGHDTVSWYQQALGQGPQFIFQYYEEEERQRGNFPDRFSGHQFPNYSSELNVNALLLGDSALYLCASSRGAESFTDTQYFGPGTRLTVL.

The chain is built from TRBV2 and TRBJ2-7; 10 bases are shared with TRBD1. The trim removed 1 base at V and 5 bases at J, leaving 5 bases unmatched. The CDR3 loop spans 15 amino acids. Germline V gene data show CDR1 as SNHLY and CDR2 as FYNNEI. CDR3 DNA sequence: TGTGCCAGCAGTGAAGGGGGGACAGGGGTAAACGAGCAGTACTTC. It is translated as CASSEGGTGVNEQYF.

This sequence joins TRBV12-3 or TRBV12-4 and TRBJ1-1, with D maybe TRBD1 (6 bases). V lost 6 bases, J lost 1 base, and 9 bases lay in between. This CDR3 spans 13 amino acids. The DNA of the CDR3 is TGTGCCAGCAGCCAAGGGGGGAACACTGAAGCTTTCTTT. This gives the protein CASSQGGNTEAFF.

Here the CDR3 DNA reads TGTGCCAGCAGTTTTACGGGACTAGCGGGGGCTGAAGAGACCCAGTACTTC. This sequence encodes CASSFTGLAGAEETQYF. This sequence joins TRBV6-2 or TRBV6-3 and TRBJ2-5; 14 positions agree with TRBD2. CDR1 MNHEY and CDR2 SVGEGT come from the germline V gene. Germline trimming cut 4 bases from V and 3 bases from J; bases unmatched to any gene: 7. This CDR3 comprises 17 residues.

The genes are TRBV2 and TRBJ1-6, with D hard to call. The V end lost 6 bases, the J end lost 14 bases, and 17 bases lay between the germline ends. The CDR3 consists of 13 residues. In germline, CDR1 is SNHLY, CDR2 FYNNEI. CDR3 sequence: CASSLAGLLALHF. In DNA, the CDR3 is TGTGCCAGCAGCCTCGCGGGTCTATTAGCCCTCCACTTT.

As DNA, the CDR3 is TGCGCCAGCAGCTACGGGACATCGAACTATGGCTACACCTTC. Translation: CASSYGTSNYGYTF. The rearrangement uses TRBV5-1 and TRBJ1-2, with TRBD1 as a possible D gene (6 bases). The V end lost 3 bases, the J end lost 2 bases, and 11 bases lay between the germline ends. The CDR3 contains 14 residues. Per germline, CDR1 SGHRS and CDR2 YFSETQ.

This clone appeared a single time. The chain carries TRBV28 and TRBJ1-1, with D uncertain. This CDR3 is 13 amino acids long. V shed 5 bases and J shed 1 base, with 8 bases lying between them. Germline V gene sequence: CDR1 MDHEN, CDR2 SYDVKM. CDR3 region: CASSITENTEAFF. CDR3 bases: TGTGCCAGCAGTATAACCGAGAACACTGAAGCTTTCTTT.

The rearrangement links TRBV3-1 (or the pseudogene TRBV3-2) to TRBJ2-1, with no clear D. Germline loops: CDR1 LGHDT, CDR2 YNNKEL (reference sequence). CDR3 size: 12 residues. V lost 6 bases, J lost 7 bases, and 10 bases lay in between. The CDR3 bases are TGTGCCAGCAGTTACTTTGGTAATGAGCAGTTCTTC. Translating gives CASSYFGNEQFF.

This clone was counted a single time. CDR3 residues: CASSLSGGSPLHF. The DNA for the CDR3 is TGTGCCAGCAGCTTATCTGGGGGTTCACCCCTCCACTTT. The J gene is TRBJ1-6, the V gene TRBV11-3; D perhaps matches TRBD1 (5 bases). CDR3 length: 13 amino acids. Trimming removed 2 bases at V and 9 bases at J, with 8 bases between. CDR1 and CDR2 from the germline V gene are SGHNT and YENEEA.

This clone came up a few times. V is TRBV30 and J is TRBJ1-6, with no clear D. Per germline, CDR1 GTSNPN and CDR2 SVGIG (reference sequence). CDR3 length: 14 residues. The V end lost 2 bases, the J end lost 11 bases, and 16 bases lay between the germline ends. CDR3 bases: TGTGCCTGGAGTTTACCGGTCTCCTCCACACCCCTCCACTTT. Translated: CAWSLPVSSTPLHF.

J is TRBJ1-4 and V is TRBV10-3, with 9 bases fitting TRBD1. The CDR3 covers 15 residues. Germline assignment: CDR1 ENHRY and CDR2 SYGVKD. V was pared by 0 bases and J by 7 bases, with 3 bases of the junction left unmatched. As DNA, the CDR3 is TGTGCCATCAGTGAGTCCATGGACAGGGGTGAAAAACTGTTTTTT. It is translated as CAISESMDRGEKLFF.

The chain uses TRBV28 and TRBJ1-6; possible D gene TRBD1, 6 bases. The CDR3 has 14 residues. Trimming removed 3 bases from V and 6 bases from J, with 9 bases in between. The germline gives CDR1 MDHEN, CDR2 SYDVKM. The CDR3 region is CASSFSDSNSPLHF. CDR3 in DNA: TGTGCCAGCAGTTTCTCGGACAGTAATTCACCCCTCCACTTT.

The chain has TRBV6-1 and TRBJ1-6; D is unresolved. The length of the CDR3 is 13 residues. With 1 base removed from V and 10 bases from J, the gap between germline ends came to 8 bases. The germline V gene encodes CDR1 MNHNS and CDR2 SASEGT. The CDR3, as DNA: TGTGCCAGCAGTGAAGGTTTCGCATCACCCCTCCACTTT. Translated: CASSEGFASPLHF.

The CDR3, as DNA: TGCGCCAGCAGCTTGTTAGACAGAGCCTATGGCTACACCTTC. Protein: CASSLLDRAYGYTF. The chain combines TRBV5-1 with TRBJ1-2; D is perhaps TRBD1 (5 bases). Trimming shortened V by 1 base and J by 4 bases, and 11 bases separated the two germline ends. The CDR3 has 14 amino acids. Germline CDR1 SGHRS, CDR2 YFSETQ.

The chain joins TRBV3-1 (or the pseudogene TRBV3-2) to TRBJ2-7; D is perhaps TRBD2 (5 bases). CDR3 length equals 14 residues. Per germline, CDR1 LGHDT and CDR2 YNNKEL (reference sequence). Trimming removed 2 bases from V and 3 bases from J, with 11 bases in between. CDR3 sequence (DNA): TGTGCCAGCAGCCAAAATAAGCGGAACTACGAGCAGTACTTC. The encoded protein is CASSQNKRNYEQYF.

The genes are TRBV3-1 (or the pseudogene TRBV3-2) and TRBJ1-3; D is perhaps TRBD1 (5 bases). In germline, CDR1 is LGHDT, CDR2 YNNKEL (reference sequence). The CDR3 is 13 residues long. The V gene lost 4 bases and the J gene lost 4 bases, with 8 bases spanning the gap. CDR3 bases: TGTGCCAGCAGCCCCGAGGGGGGAAACACCATATATTTT. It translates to CASSPEGGNTIYF.

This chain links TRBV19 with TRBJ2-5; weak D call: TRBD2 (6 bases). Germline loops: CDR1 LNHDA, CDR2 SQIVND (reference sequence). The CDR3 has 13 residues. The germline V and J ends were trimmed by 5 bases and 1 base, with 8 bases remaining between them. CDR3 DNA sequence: TGTGCCAGTAGTTCCGGGGGCCAAGAGACCCAGTACTTC. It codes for CASSSGGQETQYF.

The CDR3 DNA reads TGTGCCAGCAGCTCCGGACAGGGGGAAACTGGAAACTATGGCTACACCTTC. As protein: CASSSGQGETGNYGYTF. This chain links TRBV7-2 with TRBJ1-2, with TRBD1 matching over 10 bases. Germline V lookup: CDR1 SGHTA, CDR2 FQGNSA. There are 17 residues in the CDR3. The junction had 10 bases not matched to a gene; V was cut back by 4 bases and J by 2 bases. The full variable domain, with the rest looked up from reference TRBV7-2 and TRBJ1-2, is GAGVSQSPSNKVTEKGKDVELRCDPISGHTALYWYRQSLGQGLEFLIYFQGNSAPDKSGLPSDRFSAERTGGSVSTLTIQRTQQEDSAVYLCASSSGQGETGNYGYTFGSGTRLTVV.

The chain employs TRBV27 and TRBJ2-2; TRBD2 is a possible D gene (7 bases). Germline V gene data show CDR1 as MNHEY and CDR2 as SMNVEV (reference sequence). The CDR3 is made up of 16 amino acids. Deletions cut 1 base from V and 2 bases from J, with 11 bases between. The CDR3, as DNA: TGTGCCAGCAGTTTATTGGGGGGGCCAAACACCGGGGAGCTGTTTTTT. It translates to CASSLLGGPNTGELFF.